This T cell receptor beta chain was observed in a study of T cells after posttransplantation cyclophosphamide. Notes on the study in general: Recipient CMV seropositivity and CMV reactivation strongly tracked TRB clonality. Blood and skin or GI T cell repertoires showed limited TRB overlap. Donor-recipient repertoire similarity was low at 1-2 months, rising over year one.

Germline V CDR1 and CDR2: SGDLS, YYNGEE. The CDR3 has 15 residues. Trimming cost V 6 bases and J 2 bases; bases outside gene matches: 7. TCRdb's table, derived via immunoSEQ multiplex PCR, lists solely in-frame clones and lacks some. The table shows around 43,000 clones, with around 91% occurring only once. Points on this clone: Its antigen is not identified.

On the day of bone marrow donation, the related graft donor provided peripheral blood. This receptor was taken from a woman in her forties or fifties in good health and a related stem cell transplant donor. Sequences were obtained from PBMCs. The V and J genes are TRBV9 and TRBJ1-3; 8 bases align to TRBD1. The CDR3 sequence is CASTTTGEAGNTIYF. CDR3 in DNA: TGTGCCAGCACCACGACAGGGGAGGCTGGAAACACCATATATTTT.